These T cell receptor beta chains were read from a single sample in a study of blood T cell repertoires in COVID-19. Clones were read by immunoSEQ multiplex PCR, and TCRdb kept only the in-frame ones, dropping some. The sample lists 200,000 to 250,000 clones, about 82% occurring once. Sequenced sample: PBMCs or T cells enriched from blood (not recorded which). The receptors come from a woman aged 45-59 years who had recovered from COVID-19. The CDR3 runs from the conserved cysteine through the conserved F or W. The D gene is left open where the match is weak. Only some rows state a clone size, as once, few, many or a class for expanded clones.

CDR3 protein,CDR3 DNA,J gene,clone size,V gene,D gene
CASSQDGGNQPQHF,TGTGCCAGCAGCCAAGATGGAGGGAATCAGCCCCAGCATTTT,TRBJ1-5,NA,TRBV3-1/TRBV3-2,NA
CASSFSVDQPQHF,TGTGCCAGCAGCTTCTCGGTTGATCAGCCCCAGCATTTT,TRBJ1-5,NA,TRBV7-8,NA
CASSFYGTGGNEQYF,TGTGCCAGCAGCTTTTATGGGACAGGGGGTAACGAGCAGTACTTC,TRBJ2-7,NA,TRBV7-9,TRBD1
CASSRTGLAKNIQYF,TGTGCCAGCAGCCGGACAGGGCTAGCCAAAAACATTCAGTACTTC,TRBJ2-4,NA,TRBV2,TRBD1
CASSSRGGRVFGYTF,TGTGCCAGTAGTTCACGGGGGGGACGGGTTTTCGGCTACACCTTC,TRBJ1-2,NA,TRBV19,NA
CATVSGANVLTF,TGTGCCACGGTGTCCGGGGCCAACGTCCTGACTTTC,TRBJ2-6,NA,TRBV28,NA
CASSSAGQGGGQPQHF,TGTGCCAGCAGCTCCGCCGGACAGGGAGGCGGGCAGCCCCAGCATTTT,TRBJ1-5,NA,TRBV7-2,TRBD1
CASSYSGLRGNQPQHF,TGTGCCAGCAGTTACTCGGGACTCCGTGGCAATCAGCCCCAGCATTTT,TRBJ1-5,NA,TRBV6-2/TRBV6-3,NA
CASSRRGGSYNEQFF,TGTGCCAGCAGCCGGCGGGGGGGCTCCTACAATGAGCAGTTCTTC,TRBJ2-1,NA,TRBV27,TRBD2
CASSDGRSEQYF,TGCGCCAGCAGTGATGGCCGCTCCGAGCAGTACTTC,TRBJ2-7,NA,TRBV10-2,NA
CASSLGSGDGQPQHF,TGTGCCAGCAGCTTAGGATCGGGGGACGGTCAGCCCCAGCATTTT,TRBJ1-5,NA,TRBV7-9,NA
CASSIRGTTEAFF,TGTGCCAGTAGTATCAGGGGGACCACTGAAGCTTTCTTT,TRBJ1-1,NA,TRBV19,TRBD1
CASRDRVSDGYTF,TGCGCCAGCAGGGACAGGGTTAGCGATGGCTACACCTTC,TRBJ1-2,few,TRBV5-1,TRBD1
CASSKARTENTEAFF,TGTGCCAGCAGCAAAGCACGGACAGAGAACACTGAAGCTTTCTTT,TRBJ1-1,NA,TRBV14,NA
CASSLSSRGSPLHF,TGTGCCAGCAGCTTAAGCTCCCGGGGGTCACCCCTCCACTTT,TRBJ1-6,NA,TRBV7-9,NA
CSVESDTDLTMKQFF,TGCAGCGTTGAATCGGACACCGATTTAACAATGAAGCAGTTCTTC,TRBJ2-1,NA,TRBV29-1,NA
CASSQVPLAGETQYF,TGCGCCAGCAGCCAAGTCCCACTAGCTGGGGAGACCCAGTACTTC,TRBJ2-5,NA,TRBV4-1,NA
CASSYFLRGLLSYEQYF,TGTGCCAGCAGTTATTTCCTGCGGGGTTTACTGTCCTACGAGCAGTACTTC,TRBJ2-7,few,TRBV28,NA
CASSHPRGQDTEAFF,TGTGCCAGCAGCCACCCAAGGGGGCAGGACACTGAAGCTTTCTTT,TRBJ1-1,NA,TRBV4-2,TRBD1
CASSPSTGDTEAFF,TGTGCCAGCAGCCCCTCCACAGGGGACACTGAAGCTTTCTTT,TRBJ1-1,NA,TRBV3-1/TRBV3-2,TRBD1
CASSQEVYGAYNEQFF,TGTGCCAGCAGCCAAGAGGTTTACGGTGCCTACAATGAGCAGTTCTTC,TRBJ2-1,NA,TRBV3-1/TRBV3-2,NA
CASSLLGIAGASSYEQYF,TGCGCCAGCAGCCTCCTAGGGATAGCGGGGGCTAGCTCCTACGAGCAGTACTTC,TRBJ2-7,NA,TRBV4-3,TRBD2
CASSQDKYLPQHF,TGTGCCAGCAGCCAAGATAAATACTTGCCCCAGCATTTT,TRBJ1-5,NA,TRBV3-1/TRBV3-2,NA
CASSPLPMTSGYYNEQFF,TGTGCCAGCTCACCACTACCGATGACTAGCGGGTACTACAATGAGCAGTTCTTC,TRBJ2-1,NA,TRBV18,TRBD2
CASSLRLISGGQADTQYF,TGTGCCAGCAGCTTAAGACTAATAAGCGGGGGGCAGGCAGATACGCAGTATTTT,TRBJ2-3,NA,TRBV7-2,TRBD2
CASSGSSLGRAQYF,TGTGCCAGCAGTGGTTCTAGCTTAGGGAGGGCCCAGTACTTC,TRBJ2-5,NA,TRBV2,TRBD2
CASSPLDIVPQYF,TGTGCCAGCAGTCCCCTCGACATAGTCCCCCAGTACTTC,TRBJ2-5,NA,TRBV6-2/TRBV6-3,NA
CASSSGSSATNEKLFF,TGTGCTTCCTCCTCTGGGAGCTCTGCAACTAATGAAAAACTGTTTTTT,TRBJ1-4,few,TRBV30,NA
CASSLDGWGQGRYEQYF,TGTGCCAGCAGCTTAGATGGTTGGGGACAGGGTCGCTACGAGCAGTACTTC,TRBJ2-7,NA,TRBV11-3,TRBD1
CASSQGPRGQPQHF,TGCGCCAGCAGCCAAGGGCCAAGAGGGCAGCCCCAGCATTTT,TRBJ1-5,once,TRBV4-1,NA
CASSPASGSYNEQFF,TGCGCCAGCAGCCCCGCTAGCGGGAGTTACAATGAGCAGTTCTTC,TRBJ2-1,NA,TRBV4-1,TRBD2
CASSSLRSGSGSPLHF,TGTGCCAGCAGCTCTCTGAGATCAGGGTCTGGGTCACCCCTCCACTTT,TRBJ1-6,NA,TRBV7-3,NA
CASSSQLSGNQPQHF,TGTGCCAGCTCATCACAGTTGAGCGGCAATCAGCCCCAGCATTTT,TRBJ1-5,NA,TRBV18,NA
CASSLDFYEQYF,TGTGCCAGCAGCCTGGACTTTTACGAGCAGTACTTC,TRBJ2-7,NA,TRBV7-8,NA
CASSPTRDRVFSDTQYF,TGTGCCAGCAGCCCGACACGGGACAGGGTCTTTTCGGATACGCAGTATTTT,TRBJ2-3,NA,TRBV5-8,TRBD1
CASSPQGGTEAFF,TGTGCCAGCAGTCCCCAGGGTGGAACTGAAGCTTTCTTT,TRBJ1-1,NA,TRBV12-3/TRBV12-4,NA
CASSITGGVNEQFF,TGTGCCAGTAGTATAACGGGAGGTGTCAATGAGCAGTTCTTC,TRBJ2-1,NA,TRBV19,TRBD2
CAWSSGTGGFNEQFF,TGTGCCTGGAGTTCCGGGACAGGGGGATTTAATGAGCAGTTCTTC,TRBJ2-1,NA,TRBV30,TRBD1
CASSQGLGGAGNQPQHF,TGCGCCAGCAGCCAAGGATTAGGGGGCGCGGGCAATCAGCCCCAGCATTTT,TRBJ1-5,many,TRBV4-1,TRBD1
CASSSGTSGSNEQFF,TGTGCCAGCAGTTCCGGGACTAGCGGGAGCAATGAGCAGTTCTTC,TRBJ2-1,NA,TRBV27,TRBD2
CASSGQDLNTEAFF,TGTGCCAGCAGCGGACAGGACTTGAACACTGAAGCTTTCTTT,TRBJ1-1,NA,TRBV21-1,NA
CASPGLTSGELFF,TGTGCCTCCCCAGGACTCACCTCCGGGGAGCTGTTTTTT,TRBJ2-2,once,TRBV30,NA
CASSSPFAGGSDTQYF,TGTGCCAGTAGTAGCCCCTTTGCGGGAGGGTCAGATACGCAGTATTTT,TRBJ2-3,NA,TRBV19,TRBD2
CASSVAGTGGNEQYF,TGTGCCAGCAGCGTAGCCGGGACAGGGGGCAACGAGCAGTACTTC,TRBJ2-7,NA,TRBV9,TRBD1
CASSYSPGQGYNEQFF,TGTGCCAGCAGTTACAGCCCGGGACAGGGCTACAATGAGCAGTTCTTC,TRBJ2-1,NA,TRBV6-2/TRBV6-3,TRBD1
CASSYRDSRDKNIQYF,TGTGCCAGCAGCTACCGGGACTCTCGCGACAAAAACATTCAGTACTTC,TRBJ2-4,NA,TRBV7-2,NA
CASSSGTVDYTF,TGTGCCAGCAGTTCCGGGACAGTAGACTACACCTTC,TRBJ1-2,NA,TRBV27,TRBD1